This T cell receptor (beta chain) was documented in a study of blood T cell repertoires in COVID-19. The CDR3 has 16 residues. The V end lost 4 bases, the J end lost 4 bases, and 19 bases lay between the germline ends. The germline V gene encodes CDR1 LNHDA and CDR2 SQIVND (reference sequence). In its sample, this clone was seen a few times. Cohorts were determined from participant-reported clinical history. For recovered donors of Cohort 3, there were two negative PCRs, clearance, or symptom resolution. Authors' analysis steps: The authors estimated nucleated cell counts from reference gene primer amplification. The data were produced by immunoSEQ multiplex PCR, yet TCRdb's version contains in-frame clones alone and is incomplete. The V and J calls and the clone size are those of that table, but D and trimming were determined from the DNA. Seen here are around 250,000 clones, approximately 85% observed once, and the top ten hold around 2.1%.

Sequenced sample: PBMCs or T cells enriched from blood (not recorded which). This receptor was taken from a woman in her forties or fifties who had recovered from COVID-19. This rearrangement joins TRBV19 to TRBJ1-2; TRBD1 might be the D (6 bases). This CDR3 reads CASSTAPQGILYGYTF. CDR3 sequence (DNA): TGTGCCAGTAGTACGGCGCCCCAGGGGATCCTCTATGGCTACACCTTC.